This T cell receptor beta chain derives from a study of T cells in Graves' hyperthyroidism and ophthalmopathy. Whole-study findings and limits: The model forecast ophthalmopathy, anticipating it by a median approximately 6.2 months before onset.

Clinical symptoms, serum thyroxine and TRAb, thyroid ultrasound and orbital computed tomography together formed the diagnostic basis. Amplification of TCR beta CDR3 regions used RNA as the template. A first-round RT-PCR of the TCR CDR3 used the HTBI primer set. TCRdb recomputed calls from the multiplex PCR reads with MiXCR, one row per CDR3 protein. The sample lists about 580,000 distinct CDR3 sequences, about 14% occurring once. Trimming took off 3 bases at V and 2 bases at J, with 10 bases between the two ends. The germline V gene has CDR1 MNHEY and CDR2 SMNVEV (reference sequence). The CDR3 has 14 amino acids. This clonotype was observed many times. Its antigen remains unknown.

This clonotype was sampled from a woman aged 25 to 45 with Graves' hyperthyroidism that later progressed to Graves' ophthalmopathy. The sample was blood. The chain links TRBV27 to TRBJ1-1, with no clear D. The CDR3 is CASSLPGSNTEAFF. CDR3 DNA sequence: TGTGCCAGCAGTTTGCCTGGGTCCAACACTGAAGCTTTCTTT.